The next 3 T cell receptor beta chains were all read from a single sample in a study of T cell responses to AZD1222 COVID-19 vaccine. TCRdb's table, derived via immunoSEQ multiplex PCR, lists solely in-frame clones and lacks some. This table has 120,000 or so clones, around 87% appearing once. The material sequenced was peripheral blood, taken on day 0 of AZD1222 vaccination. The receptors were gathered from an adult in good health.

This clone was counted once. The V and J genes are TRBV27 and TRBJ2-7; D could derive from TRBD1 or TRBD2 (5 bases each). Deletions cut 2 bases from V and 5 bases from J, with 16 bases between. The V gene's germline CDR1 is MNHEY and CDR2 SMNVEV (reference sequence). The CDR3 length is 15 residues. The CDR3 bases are TGTGCCAGCAGTTTACGGGCAGGGAGAGTTGACGAGCAGTACTTC. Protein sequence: CASSLRAGRVDEQYF.

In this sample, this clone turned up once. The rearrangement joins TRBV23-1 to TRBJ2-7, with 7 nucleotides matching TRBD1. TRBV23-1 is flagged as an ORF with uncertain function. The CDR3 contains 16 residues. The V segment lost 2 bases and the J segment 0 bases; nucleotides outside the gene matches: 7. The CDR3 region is CASSQPRGQNSYEQYF. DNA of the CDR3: TGCGCCAGCAGTCAACCGAGGGGACAGAACTCCTACGAGCAGTACTTC.

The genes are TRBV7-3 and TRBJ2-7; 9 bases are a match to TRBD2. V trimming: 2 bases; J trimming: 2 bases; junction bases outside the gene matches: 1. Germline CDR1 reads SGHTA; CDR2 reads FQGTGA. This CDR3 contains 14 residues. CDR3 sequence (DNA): TGTGCCAGCAGCTTAGGCGGGGGGGCCTACGAGCAGTACTTC. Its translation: CASSLGGGAYEQYF.